This T cell receptor beta chain stems from a study of T cell responses to AZD1222 COVID-19 vaccine. Remarks on this clone: The target antigen is unknown.

Study conclusions and caveats: The peak T cell response came first, and repertoires were sampled only after it. Nearly half of spike-specific TCRs reportedly target variant regions that are unmutated in the B.1.351 and B.1.1.7 variants.

Libraries were prepared by immunoSEQ multiplex PCR; TCRdb keeps only in-frame clonotypes and omits some of them. The table shows about 130,000 clones, with around 90% occurring only once. Germline CDR1 MGHRA, CDR2 YSYEKL. Trimming stripped 1 base from V and 2 bases from J, with 5 bases between. The CDR3 totals 14 residues. This material consisted of peripheral blood, taken on day 0 of AZD1222 vaccination. The chain is built from TRBV4-1 and TRBJ2-2; no firm D call. This clonotype originated in an adult in good health. The CDR3 region is CASSQAQNTGELFF. The CDR3, as DNA: TGCGCCAGCAGCCAAGCCCAAAACACCGGGGAGCTGTTTTTT.